Reported below is one T cell receptor beta chain. The target antigen is unknown. These data come from a study of shared clonotypes between healthy human individuals. Whole-study context: Each donor contributed plates that comprised three CD4 naive, three CD4 memory, two CD8 naive and one CD8 memory. Study outcomes and limitations: What rarefaction showed was incomplete sorted-subset sequencing despite large depth. With few donors, the genetic and exposure-history diversity represented was limited. How much donors shared clonotypes was expected to be affected by sequencing depth.

Per the germline V gene, CDR1 is SGDLS and CDR2 is YYNGEE. Losses at the gene ends were 4 bases for V and 4 bases for J; bases not matched to a gene: 6. The CDR3 has 15 amino acids. The data were produced by immunoSEQ multiplex PCR, yet TCRdb's version contains in-frame clones alone and is incomplete. The data hold millions of clones, with around nine tenths observed a single time. The chain joins TRBV9 to TRBJ2-1; TRBD2 matches 9 bases. Sequencing was performed on naive CD4+ T cells sorted from blood. The sample's subset: CD45RA+ positively selected. The source is a man between 18 and 35 years old in good health. CDR3: CASSLSGGRYNEQFF. In nucleotides, the CDR3 is TGTGCCAGCAGCCTGAGCGGGGGGAGATACAATGAGCAGTTCTTC.